This T cell receptor beta chain was found in a study of blood T cell repertoires in COVID-19. Study summary: Collection of acute and convalescent COVID-19 samples took place in the United States, Italy and Spain. PBMCs, B-cell-depleted T cells, or T cells were the source of the cDNA or gDNA that made up the material.

Original processing methods: Reference gene primers were amplified, and this amplification served to estimate nucleated cell counts. Some clones are missing from TCRdb's copy, which holds only in-frame ones; the method was immunoSEQ multiplex PCR. V and J calls and clone size come straight from that table; D and trimming were deduced from the DNA. Of just over 250,000 clones listed, around 87% were seen once; the top ten hold around 2.5%. Trimming took 5 bases from V and 3 from J, leaving 21 bases between them. Germline V lookup: CDR1 MNHEY, CDR2 SMNVEV (reference sequence). This CDR3 region has 17 residues.

Specimen: peripheral blood. The TCR originated in a woman aged 45 to 65 with acute or convalescent COVID-19. The rearrangement joins TRBV27 to TRBJ2-3; the D gene is possibly TRBD1 (6 bases). CDR3 sequence (DNA): TGTGCCAGCAGTGCCACAGGGTTGTCTTGGGGGACAGATACGCAGTATTTT. This gives the protein CASSATGLSWGTDTQYF.